The clone carrying this T cell receptor beta chain was recorded many times. Its antigen is as yet unknown. This sample is part of a study of T cell repertoires in cytomegalovirus infection. CDR3 length: 18 residues. Germline V CDR1 and CDR2: SGHTA, FQGNSA. V lost 5 bases, J lost 3 bases, and 7 bases stayed unmatched. TCRdb recomputed calls from the reads with MiXCR, one row per CDR3 protein. The profile shows about 920,000 distinct CDR3 sequences, around 32% of them singletons. The sequence was obtained from a human donor in good health (CMV status not recorded). Some clones in this sample may be carry-over from other donors' samples. The chain links TRBV7-2 to TRBJ2-4; 16 bases are shared with TRBD2. The sample was cultured CD8+ T cells from PBMCs, taken from culture after CMV antigen stimulation. CDR3 sequence reads: CASSPGLAGGRDKNIQYF. The CDR3 bases are TGTGCCAGCAGCCCGGGACTAGCGGGGGGGCGGGACAAAAACATTCAGTACTTC.